This T cell receptor beta chain was recorded in a study of blood T cell repertoires in COVID-19. Assay used: immunoSEQ multiplex PCR; TCRdb lists only in-frame clones, some missing. The sample lists about 160,000 clones; 87% were seen once. Germline lookup yields CDR1 MDHEN and CDR2 SYDVKM. The CDR3 consists of 15 residues. Trimming removed 5 bases from V and 1 base from J, with 15 bases in between. The chain is built from TRBV28 and TRBJ2-7; weak D call: TRBD1 (5 bases). Sequencing was performed on peripheral blood. The TCR comes from an older woman who had recovered from COVID-19. In nucleotides, the CDR3 is TGTGCCAGCAGTACGTTTGGGCAGGGATCCTACGAGCAGTACTTC. Encoded protein: CASSTFGQGSYEQYF. Complete variable domain (other parts from reference TRBV28 and TRBJ2-7): DVKVTQSSRYLVKRTGEKVFLECVQDMDHENMFWYRQDPGLGLRLIYFSYDVKMKEKGDIPEGYSVSREKKERFSLILESASTNQTSMYLCASSTFGQGSYEQYFGPGTRLTVT.